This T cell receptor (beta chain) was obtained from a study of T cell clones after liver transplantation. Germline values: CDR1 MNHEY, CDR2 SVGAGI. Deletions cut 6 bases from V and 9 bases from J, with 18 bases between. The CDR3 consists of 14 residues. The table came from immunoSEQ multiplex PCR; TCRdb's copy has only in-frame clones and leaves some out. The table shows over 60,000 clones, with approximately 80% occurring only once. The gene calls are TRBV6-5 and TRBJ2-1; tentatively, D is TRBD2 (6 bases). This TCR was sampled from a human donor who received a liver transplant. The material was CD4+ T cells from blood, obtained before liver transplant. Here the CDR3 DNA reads TGTGCCAGCAGGGTCGGAGGGGCAAGTGGTGAGCAGTTCTTC. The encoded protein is CASRVGGASGEQFF.